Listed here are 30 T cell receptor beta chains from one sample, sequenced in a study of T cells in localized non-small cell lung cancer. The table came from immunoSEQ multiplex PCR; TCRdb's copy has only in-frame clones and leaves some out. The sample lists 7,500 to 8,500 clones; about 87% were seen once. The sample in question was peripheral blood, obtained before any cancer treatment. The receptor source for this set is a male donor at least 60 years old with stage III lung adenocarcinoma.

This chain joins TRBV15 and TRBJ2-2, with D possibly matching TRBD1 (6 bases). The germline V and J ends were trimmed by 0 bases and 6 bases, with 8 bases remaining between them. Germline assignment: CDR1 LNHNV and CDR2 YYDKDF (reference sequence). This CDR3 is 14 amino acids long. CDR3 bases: TGTGCCACCAGCAGAGATGGGGGCCCCGGGGAGCTGTTTTTT. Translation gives CATSRDGGPGELFF.

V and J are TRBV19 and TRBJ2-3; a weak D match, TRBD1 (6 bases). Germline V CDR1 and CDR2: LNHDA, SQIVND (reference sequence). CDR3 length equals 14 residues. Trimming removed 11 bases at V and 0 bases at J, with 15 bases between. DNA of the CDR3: TGTGCCTCCAGGGCAGGGGTTAGCACAGATACGCAGTATTTT. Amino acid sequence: CASRAGVSTDTQYF.

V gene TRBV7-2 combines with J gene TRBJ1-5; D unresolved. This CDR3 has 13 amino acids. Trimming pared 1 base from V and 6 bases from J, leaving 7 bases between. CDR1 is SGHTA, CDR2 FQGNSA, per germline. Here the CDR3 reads CASSLGPSQPQHF. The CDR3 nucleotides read TGTGCCAGCAGCTTAGGACCTAGTCAGCCCCAGCATTTT.

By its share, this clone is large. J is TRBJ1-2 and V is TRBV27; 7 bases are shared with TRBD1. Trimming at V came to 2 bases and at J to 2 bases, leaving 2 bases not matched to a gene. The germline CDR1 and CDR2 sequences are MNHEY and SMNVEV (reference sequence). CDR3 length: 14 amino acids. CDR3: CASSLQGGNYGYTF. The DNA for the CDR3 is TGTGCCAGCAGTTTACAGGGGGGGAACTATGGCTACACCTTC.

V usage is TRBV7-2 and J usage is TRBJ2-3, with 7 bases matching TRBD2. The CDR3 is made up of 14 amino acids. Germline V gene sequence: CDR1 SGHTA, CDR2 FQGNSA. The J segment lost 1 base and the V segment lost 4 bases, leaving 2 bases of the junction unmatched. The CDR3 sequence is CASSSTSGTDTQYF. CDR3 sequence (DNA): TGTGCCAGCAGCTCTACTAGCGGCACAGATACGCAGTATTTT.

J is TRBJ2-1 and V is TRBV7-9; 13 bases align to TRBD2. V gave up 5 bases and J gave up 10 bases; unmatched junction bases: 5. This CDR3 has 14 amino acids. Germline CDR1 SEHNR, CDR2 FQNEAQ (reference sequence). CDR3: CASSPGLAGKEQFF. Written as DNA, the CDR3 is TGTGCCAGCAGCCCGGGACTAGCGGGAAAGGAGCAGTTCTTC.

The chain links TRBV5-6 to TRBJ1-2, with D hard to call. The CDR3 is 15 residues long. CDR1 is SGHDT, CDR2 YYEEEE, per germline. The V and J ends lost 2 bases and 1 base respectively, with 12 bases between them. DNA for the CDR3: TGTGCCAGCAGCTTCCAGGCCCAGCATAACTATGGCTACACCTTC. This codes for CASSFQAQHNYGYTF.

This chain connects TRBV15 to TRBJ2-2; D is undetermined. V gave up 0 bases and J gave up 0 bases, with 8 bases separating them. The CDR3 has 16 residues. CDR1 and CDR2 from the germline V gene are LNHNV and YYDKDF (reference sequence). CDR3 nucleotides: TGTGCCACCAGCAGAGAGGGCCAATCGAACACCGGGGAGCTGTTTTTT. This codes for CATSREGQSNTGELFF. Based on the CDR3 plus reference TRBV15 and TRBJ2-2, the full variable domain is DAMVIQNPRYQVTQFGKPVTLSCSQTLNHNVMYWYQQKSSQAPKLLFHYYDKDFNNEADTPDNFQSRRPNTSFCFLDIRSPGLGDTAMYLCATSREGQSNTGELFFGEGSRLTVL.

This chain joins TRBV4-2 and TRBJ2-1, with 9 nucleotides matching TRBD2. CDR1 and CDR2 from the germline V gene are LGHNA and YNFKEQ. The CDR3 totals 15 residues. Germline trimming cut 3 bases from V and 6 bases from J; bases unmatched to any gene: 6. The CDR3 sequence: CASSQTGTSFNEQFF. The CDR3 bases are TGTGCCAGCAGCCAGACCGGGACTAGCTTCAATGAGCAGTTCTTC.

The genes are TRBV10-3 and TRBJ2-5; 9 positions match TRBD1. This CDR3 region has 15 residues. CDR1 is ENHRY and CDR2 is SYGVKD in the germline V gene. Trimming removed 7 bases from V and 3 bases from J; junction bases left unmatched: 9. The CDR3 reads CAIMRGTGPEETQYF. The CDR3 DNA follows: TGTGCCATCATGCGGGGGACAGGGCCGGAAGAGACCCAGTACTTC.

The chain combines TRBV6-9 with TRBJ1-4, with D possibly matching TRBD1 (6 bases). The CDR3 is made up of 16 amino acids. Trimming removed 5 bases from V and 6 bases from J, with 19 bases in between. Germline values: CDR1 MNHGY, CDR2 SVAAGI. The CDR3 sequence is CASSNTLWGHYEKLFF. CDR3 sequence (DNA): TGTGCCAGCAGTAACACTCTATGGGGGCACTATGAAAAACTGTTTTTT.

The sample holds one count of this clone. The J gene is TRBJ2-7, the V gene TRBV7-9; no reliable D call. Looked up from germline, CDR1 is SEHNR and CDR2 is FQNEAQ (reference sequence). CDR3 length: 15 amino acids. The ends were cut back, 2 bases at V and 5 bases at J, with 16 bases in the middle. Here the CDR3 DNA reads TGTGCCAGCAGCTTATTGGCAGGCCCAAATGACGAGCAGTACTTC. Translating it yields CASSLLAGPNDEQYF.

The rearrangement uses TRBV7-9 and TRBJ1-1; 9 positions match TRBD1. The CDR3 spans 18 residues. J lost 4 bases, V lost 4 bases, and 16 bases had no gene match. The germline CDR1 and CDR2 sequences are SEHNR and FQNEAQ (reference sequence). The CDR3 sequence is CASSSSWDREERTTEAFF. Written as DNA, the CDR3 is TGTGCCAGCAGCTCCTCCTGGGACAGGGAAGAACGGACCACTGAAGCTTTCTTT.

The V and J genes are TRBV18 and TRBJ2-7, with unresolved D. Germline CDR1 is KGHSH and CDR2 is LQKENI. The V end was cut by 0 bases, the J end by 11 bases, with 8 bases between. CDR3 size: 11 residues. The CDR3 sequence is CASSPPSMEYF. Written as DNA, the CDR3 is TGTGCCAGCTCACCACCGTCAATGGAGTACTTC.

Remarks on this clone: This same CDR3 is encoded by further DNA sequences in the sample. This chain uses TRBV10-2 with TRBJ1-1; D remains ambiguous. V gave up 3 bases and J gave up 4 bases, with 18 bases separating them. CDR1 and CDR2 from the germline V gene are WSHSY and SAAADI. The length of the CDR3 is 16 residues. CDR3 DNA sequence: TGCGCCAGCAGTGACGGGCGGGGAGGGTATGGCACTGAAGCTTTCTTT. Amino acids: CASSDGRGGYGTEAFF.

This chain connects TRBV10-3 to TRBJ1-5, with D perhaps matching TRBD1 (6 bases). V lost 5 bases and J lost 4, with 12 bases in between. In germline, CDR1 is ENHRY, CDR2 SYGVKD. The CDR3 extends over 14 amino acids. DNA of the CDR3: TGTGCCATCAGTCTATCGGGGACAAATCAGCCCCAGCATTTT. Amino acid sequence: CAISLSGTNQPQHF.

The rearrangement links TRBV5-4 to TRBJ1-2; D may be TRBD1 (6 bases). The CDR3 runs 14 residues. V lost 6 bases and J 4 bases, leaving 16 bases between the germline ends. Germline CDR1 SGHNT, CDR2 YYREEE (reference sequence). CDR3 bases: TGTGCCAGCACGCCAGGGGCCCGCCCCTATGGCTACACCTTC. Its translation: CASTPGARPYGYTF.

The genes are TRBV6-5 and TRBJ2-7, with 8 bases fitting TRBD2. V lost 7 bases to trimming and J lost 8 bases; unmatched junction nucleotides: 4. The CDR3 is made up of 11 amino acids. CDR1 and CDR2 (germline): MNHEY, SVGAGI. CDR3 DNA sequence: TGTGCCAGCAAACTAGCGGACAAGCAGTACTTC. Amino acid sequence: CASKLADKQYF.

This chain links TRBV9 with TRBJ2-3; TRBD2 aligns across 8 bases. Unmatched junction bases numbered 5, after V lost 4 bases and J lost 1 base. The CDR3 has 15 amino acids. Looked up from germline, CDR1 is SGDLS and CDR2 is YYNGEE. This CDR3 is CASSLSGSGTDTQYF. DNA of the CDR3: TGTGCCAGCAGCCTAAGCGGGAGTGGCACAGATACGCAGTATTTT.

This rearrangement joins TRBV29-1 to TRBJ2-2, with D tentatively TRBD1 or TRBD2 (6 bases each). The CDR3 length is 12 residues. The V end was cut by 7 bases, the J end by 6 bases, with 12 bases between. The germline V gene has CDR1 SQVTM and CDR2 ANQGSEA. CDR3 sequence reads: CSALGGPGELFF. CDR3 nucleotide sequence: TGCAGCGCTCTCGGGGGCCCCGGGGAGCTGTTTTTT.

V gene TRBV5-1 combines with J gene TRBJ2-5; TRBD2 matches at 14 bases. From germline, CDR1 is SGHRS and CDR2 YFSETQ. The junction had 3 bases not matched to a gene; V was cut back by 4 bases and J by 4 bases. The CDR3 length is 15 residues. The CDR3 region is CASSRGTSGRETQYF. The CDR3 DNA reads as TGCGCCAGCAGCCGAGGGACTAGCGGGAGAGAGACCCAGTACTTC.

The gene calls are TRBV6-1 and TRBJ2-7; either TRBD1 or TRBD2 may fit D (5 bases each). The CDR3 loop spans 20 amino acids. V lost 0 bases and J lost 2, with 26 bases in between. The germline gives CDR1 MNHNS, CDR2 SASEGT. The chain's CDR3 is CASSEAGGTGWVLHTYEQYF. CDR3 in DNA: TGTGCCAGCAGTGAAGCTGGGGGTACAGGTTGGGTCCTCCATACCTACGAGCAGTACTTC.

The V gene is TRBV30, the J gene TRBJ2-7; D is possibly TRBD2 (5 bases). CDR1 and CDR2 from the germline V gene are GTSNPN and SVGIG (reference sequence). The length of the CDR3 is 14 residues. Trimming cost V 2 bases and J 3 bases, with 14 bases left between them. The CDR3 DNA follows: TGTGCCTGGAGTAGCGGTGGGCTGCTCTACGAGCAGTACTTC. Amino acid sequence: CAWSSGGLLYEQYF. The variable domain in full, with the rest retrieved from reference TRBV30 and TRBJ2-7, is SQTIHQWPATLVQPVGSPLSLECTVEGTSNPNLYWYRQAAGRGLQLLFYSVGIGQISSEVPQNLSASRPQDRQFILSSKKLLLSDSGFYLCAWSSGGLLYEQYFGPGTRLTVT.

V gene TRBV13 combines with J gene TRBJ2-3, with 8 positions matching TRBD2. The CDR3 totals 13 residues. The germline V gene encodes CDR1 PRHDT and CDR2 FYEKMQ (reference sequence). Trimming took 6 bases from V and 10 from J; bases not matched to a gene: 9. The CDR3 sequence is CASSPSGGPAQYF. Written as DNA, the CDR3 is TGTGCCAGCAGTCCAAGCGGGGGCCCAGCGCAGTATTTT.

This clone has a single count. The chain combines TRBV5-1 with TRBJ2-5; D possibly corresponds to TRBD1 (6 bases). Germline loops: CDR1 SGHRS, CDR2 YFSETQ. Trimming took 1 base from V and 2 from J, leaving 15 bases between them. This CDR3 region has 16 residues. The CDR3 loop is CASSLWVTGQQETQYF. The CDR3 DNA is TGCGCCAGCAGCTTGTGGGTGACAGGACAACAAGAGACCCAGTACTTC.

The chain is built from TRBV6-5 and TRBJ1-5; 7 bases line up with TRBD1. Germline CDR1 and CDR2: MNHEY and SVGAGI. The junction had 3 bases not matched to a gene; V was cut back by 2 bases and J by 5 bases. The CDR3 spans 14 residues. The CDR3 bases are TGTGCCAGCAGTTACGGCAGGGGGGATCAGCCCCAGCATTTT. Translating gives CASSYGRGDQPQHF.

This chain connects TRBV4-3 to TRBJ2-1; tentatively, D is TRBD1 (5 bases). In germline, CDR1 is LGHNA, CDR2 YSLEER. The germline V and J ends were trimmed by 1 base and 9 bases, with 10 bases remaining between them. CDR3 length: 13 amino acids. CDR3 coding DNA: TGCGCCAGCAGCCAAGGCTGGGGCGCTGAGCAGTTCTTC. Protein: CASSQGWGAEQFF.

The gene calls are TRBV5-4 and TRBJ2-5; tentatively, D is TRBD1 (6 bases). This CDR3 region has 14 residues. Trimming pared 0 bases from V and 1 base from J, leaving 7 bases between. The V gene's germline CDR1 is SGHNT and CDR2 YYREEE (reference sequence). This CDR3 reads CASSLAGVQETQYF. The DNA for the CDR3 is TGTGCCAGCAGCTTGGCAGGGGTCCAAGAGACCCAGTACTTC.

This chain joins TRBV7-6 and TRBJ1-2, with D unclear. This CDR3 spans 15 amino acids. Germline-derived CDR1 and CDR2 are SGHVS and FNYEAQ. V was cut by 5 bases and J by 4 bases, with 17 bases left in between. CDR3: CASSKKAESTYGYTF. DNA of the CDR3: TGTGCCAGCAGCAAGAAAGCTGAATCGACCTATGGCTACACCTTC.

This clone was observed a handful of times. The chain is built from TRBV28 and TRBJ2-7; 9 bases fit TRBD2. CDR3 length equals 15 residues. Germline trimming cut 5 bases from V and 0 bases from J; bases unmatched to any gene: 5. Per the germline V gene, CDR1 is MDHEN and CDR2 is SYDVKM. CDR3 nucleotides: TGTGCCAGCAGTAGACTAGCGGAAAGCTCCTACGAGCAGTACTTC. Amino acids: CASSRLAESSYEQYF. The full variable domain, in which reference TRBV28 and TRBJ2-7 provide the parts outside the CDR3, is DVKVTQSSRYLVKRTGEKVFLECVQDMDHENMFWYRQDPGLGLRLIYFSYDVKMKEKGDIPEGYSVSREKKERFSLILESASTNQTSMYLCASSRLAESSYEQYFGPGTRLTVT.